The following is a T cell receptor beta chain sequence with its context. Germline loops: CDR1 GTSNPN, CDR2 SVGIG (reference sequence). With 3 bases clipped from V and 2 bases from J, the junction kept 1 base outside the gene matches. This CDR3 has 14 residues. In the authors' methods: Scientists estimated how many nucleated cells there were by amplifying reference gene primers. Method: immunoSEQ multiplex PCR; TCRdb's copy keeps in-frame clones and lacks some. Clone size and the V and J calls come from that table; the DNA yielded D and trimming. The sample includes approximately 180,000 clones, approximately 85% of them seen just once. The data originate from a study of blood T cell repertoires in COVID-19. The overall study: There were acute and convalescent COVID-19 samples, and they came from the United States, Italy and Spain. T cells, B-cell-depleted T cells, or PBMCs provided the cDNA or gDNA that served as material.

This chain links TRBV30 with TRBJ1-4, with 9 nucleotides matching TRBD1. This sequence originates from a human donor with active or convalescent COVID-19. The donor label of this sample is uncertain. The sample comprised peripheral blood. Written as DNA, the CDR3 is TGTGCCTGGAGGGGGACAGGGACTAATGAAAAACTGTTTTTT. As protein: CAWRGTGTNEKLFF.